Shown below are 5 T cell receptor beta chains from a single sample sequenced in a study of T-cell memory formation after mild COVID-19. TCRdb called the 5' RACE reads again in MiXCR, with one record for every CDR3 protein. This sample carries a few hundred thousand distinct CDR3 sequences, 20% to 25% of them seen once, and the ten largest clones take over 20%. The sequenced sample consisted of PBMCs or a T cell subset sorted from them (not recorded which). The receptors were gathered from a man younger than 35 who had mild COVID-19 (a few samples of this study predate the infection). Cell type and time point are not known.

Ten or more counts support this clonotype. The V gene is TRBV7-2, the J gene TRBJ1-1; TRBD1 aligns across 7 bases. The length of the CDR3 is 14 residues. Trimming at V came to 5 bases and at J to 0 bases, leaving 3 bases not matched to a gene. Looked up from germline, CDR1 is SGHTA and CDR2 is FQGNSA. The DNA for the CDR3 is TGTGCCAGCAGCCCACAGGGGATGAACACTGAAGCTTTCTTT. It translates to CASSPQGMNTEAFF.

V usage is TRBV10-3 and J usage is TRBJ2-1; the D gene could be TRBD1 or TRBD2 (6 bases each). The CDR3 is 14 residues long. The germline V gene has CDR1 ENHRY and CDR2 SYGVKD. The V end was cut by 4 bases, the J end by 8 bases, with 15 bases between. This CDR3 is CAISGPGASHEQFF. In DNA, the CDR3 is TGTGCCATCAGTGGACCGGGGGCCTCCCATGAGCAGTTCTTC.

The genes are TRBV20-1 and TRBJ2-1; 12 bases fit TRBD2. V was clipped by 3 bases and J by 9 bases; unmatched bases: 6. The CDR3 runs to 14 residues. Germline-derived CDR1 and CDR2 are DFQATT and SNEGSKA (reference sequence). As DNA, the CDR3 is TGCAGTGCTAGGGCTAGCGGGGGGGCGCTTGAGCAGTTCTTC. This translates into CSARASGGALEQFF.

This clonotype was detected only a few times. V gene TRBV12-3 or TRBV12-4 combines with J gene TRBJ2-3, with D possibly being TRBD1 (6 bases). V shed 0 bases and J shed 3 bases, with 13 bases lying between them. This CDR3 is built from 16 residues. The CDR3 sequence is CASSLAPGVATDTQYF. DNA for the CDR3: TGTGCCAGCAGTTTAGCCCCAGGGGTGGCTACAGATACGCAGTATTTT.

CDR3 DNA: TGCAGTGGCGCGGGGGGCTCCTACAATGAGCAGTTCTTC. This gives the protein CSGAGGSYNEQFF. The J gene is TRBJ2-1, the V gene TRBV20-1; 8 bases align to TRBD2. In germline, CDR1 is DFQATT, CDR2 SNEGSKA (reference sequence). Unmatched junction bases numbered 2, after V lost 7 bases and J lost 0 bases. The CDR3 extends over 13 amino acids.